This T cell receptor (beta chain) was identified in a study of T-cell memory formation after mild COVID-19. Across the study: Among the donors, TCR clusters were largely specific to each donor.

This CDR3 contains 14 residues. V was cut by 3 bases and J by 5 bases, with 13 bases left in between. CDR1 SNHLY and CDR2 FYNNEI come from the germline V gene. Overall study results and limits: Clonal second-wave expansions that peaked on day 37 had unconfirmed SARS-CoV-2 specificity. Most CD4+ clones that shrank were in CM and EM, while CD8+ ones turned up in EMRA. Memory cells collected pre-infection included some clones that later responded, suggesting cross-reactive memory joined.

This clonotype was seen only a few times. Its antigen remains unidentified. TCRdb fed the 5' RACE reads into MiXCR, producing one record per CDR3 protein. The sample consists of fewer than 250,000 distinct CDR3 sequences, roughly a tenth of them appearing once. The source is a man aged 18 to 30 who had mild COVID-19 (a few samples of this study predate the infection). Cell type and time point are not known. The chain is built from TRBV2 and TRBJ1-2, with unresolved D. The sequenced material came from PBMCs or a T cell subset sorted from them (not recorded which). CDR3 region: CASSDIGSTYGYTF. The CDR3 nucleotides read TGTGCCAGCAGTGATATTGGCAGCACATATGGCTACACCTTC.